The present T cell receptor (beta chain) was sequenced within a study of cytomegalovirus exposure and HLA in healthy donors. Study results and caveats: With further analysis later on, most CMV-associated TCR beta chains appeared HLA-restricted. Presence/absence comparisons presumed near-even sequencing depth among donors.

Concerning this clone: The antigen remains undetermined.

Germline CDR1 and CDR2: SGHDT and YYEEEE. The ends were cut back, 4 bases at V and 3 bases at J, with 24 bases in the middle. This CDR3 contains 18 residues. PCR employed 60 Vbeta and 13 Jbeta primers. Clones were sequenced by immunoSEQ multiplex PCR, and TCRdb holds only the in-frame ones, with some missing. The repertoire has roughly 180,000 clones, just under 80% of them found once; the top ten carry less than 15%. Sequencing input: PBMCs. The V and J genes are TRBV5-6 and TRBJ2-3; maybe TRBD2 (6 bases). This receptor was obtained from a woman aged 50 to 60 in good health and CMV-seropositive. The CDR3 sequence is CASSAGLVSGAGTDTQYF. In DNA form, the CDR3 reads TGTGCCAGCAGCGCGGGACTCGTCTCTGGGGCCGGGACAGATACGCAGTATTTT.